This T cell receptor beta chain derives from a study of T cell responses to AZD1222 COVID-19 vaccine. Method: immunoSEQ multiplex PCR; TCRdb's copy keeps in-frame clones and lacks some. The table shows about 100,000 clones, with around nine tenths occurring only once. This CDR3 is 15 amino acids long. The V end lost 0 bases, the J end lost 7 bases, and 16 bases lay between the germline ends. Germline V gene lookup returns CDR1 SGHRS and CDR2 YFSETQ. This receptor was taken from an adult in good health. The chain is built from TRBV5-1 and TRBJ1-2, with a tentative D call TRBD1 (5 bases). The specimen was peripheral blood, collected on day 0 of AZD1222 vaccination. CDR3 nucleotide sequence: TGCGCCAGCAGCTTGGGGTCTACAGGCCCCAGTGGCTACACCTTC. As protein: CASSLGSTGPSGYTF.